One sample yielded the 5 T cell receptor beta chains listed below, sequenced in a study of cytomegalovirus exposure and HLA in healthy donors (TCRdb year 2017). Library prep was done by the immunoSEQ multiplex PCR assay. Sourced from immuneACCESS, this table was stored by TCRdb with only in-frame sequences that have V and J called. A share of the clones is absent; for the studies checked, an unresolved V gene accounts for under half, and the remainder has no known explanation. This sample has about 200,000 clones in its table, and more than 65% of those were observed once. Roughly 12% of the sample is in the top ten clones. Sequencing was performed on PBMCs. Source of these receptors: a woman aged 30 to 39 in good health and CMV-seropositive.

In nucleotides, the CDR3 is TGTGCCAGCTCACCGTCCACTGGGAACACTGAAGCTTTCTTT. Translating it yields CASSPSTGNTEAFF. J is TRBJ1-1 and V is TRBV18; D is ambiguous. CDR1 and CDR2 (germline): KGHSH, LQKENI. Between the trimmed V and J ends, which lost 3 bases and 1 base, there was a span of 9 bases. The CDR3 covers 14 residues. The complete variable domain, with remaining parts taken from reference TRBV18 and TRBJ1-1, reads NAGVMQNPRHLVRRRGQEARLRCSPMKGHSHVYWYRQLPEEGLKFMVYLQKENIIDESGMPKERFSAEFPKEGPSILRIQQVVRGDSAAYFCASSPSTGNTEAFFGQGTRLTVV.

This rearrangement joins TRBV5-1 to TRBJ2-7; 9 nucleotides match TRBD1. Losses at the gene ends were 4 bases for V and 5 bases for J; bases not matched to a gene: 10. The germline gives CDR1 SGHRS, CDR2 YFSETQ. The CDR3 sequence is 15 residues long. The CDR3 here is CASSPGQGRIHEQYF. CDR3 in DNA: TGCGCCAGCAGCCCGGGACAGGGAAGAATTCACGAGCAGTACTTC. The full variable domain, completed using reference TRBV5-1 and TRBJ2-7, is KAGVTQTPRYLIKTRGQQVTLSCSPISGHRSVSWYQQTPGQGLQFLFEYFSETQRNKGNFPGRFSGRQFSNSRSEMNVSTLELGDSALYLCASSPGQGRIHEQYFGPGTRLTVT.

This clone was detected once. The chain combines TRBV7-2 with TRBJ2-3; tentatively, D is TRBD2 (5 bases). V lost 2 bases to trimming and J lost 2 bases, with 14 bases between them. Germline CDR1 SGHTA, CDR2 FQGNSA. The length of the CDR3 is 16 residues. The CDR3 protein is CASSLSGVGFTDTQYF. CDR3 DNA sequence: TGTGCCAGCAGCTTATCCGGGGTCGGTTTCACAGATACGCAGTATTTT.

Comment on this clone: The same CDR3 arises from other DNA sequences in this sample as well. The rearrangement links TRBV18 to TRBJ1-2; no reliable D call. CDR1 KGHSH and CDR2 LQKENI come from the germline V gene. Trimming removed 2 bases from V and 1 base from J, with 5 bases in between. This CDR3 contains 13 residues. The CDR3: CASSPTGNYGYTF. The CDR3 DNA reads TGTGCCAGCTCACCAACGGGTAACTATGGCTACACCTTC.

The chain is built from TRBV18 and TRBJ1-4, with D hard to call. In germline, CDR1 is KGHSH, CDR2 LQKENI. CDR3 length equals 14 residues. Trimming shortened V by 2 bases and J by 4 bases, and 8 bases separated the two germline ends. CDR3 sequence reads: CASSPGQDNEKLFF. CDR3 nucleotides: TGTGCCAGCTCACCAGGGCAGGATAATGAAAAACTGTTTTTT.